These 32 T cell receptor beta chains came from one sample sequenced in a study of blood T cells in healthy people across ages. Combining a sample-barcoded 5' primer with a J-beta primer mix, a second PCR ran for about 7 to 11 cycles. TCRdb independently ran MiXCR on the 5' RACE reads; one entry per CDR3 protein. The sample yields about 970,000 distinct CDR3 sequences, just over 50% seen once. The sample was blood. The receptors come from an older woman in good health.

The DNA for the CDR3 is TGTGCCAGCAGCTCGTCCGGGACAGGGGGCAGCAAGCAGTACTTC. This gives the protein CASSSSGTGGSKQYF. V usage is TRBV7-2 and J usage is TRBJ2-7; 12 bases line up with TRBD1. CDR1 SGHTA and CDR2 FQGNSA come from the germline V gene. This CDR3 contains 15 residues. V gave up 4 bases and J gave up 8 bases; unmatched junction bases: 9.

This clonotype was counted between two and nine times. The chain employs TRBV7-8 and TRBJ2-3; a possible D gene is TRBD1 (6 bases). Germline-derived CDR1 and CDR2 are SGHVS and FQNEAQ. Trimming cost V 4 bases and J 4 bases, with 12 bases left between them. This CDR3 is built from 14 residues. The CDR3 DNA reads as TGTGCCAGCAGCTATGGGACATCCCCAGATACGCAGTATTTT. The encoded protein is CASSYGTSPDTQYF.

This clonotype was counted only a few times. CDR3 sequence reads: CASSLGHRDSYTF. The CDR3 nucleotides read TGTGCCAGCAGCCTCGGCCACAGGGATAGCTACACCTTC. The chain couples TRBV12-3 or TRBV12-4 to TRBJ1-2, with D perhaps matching TRBD1 (6 bases). Trimming stripped 6 bases from V and 9 bases from J, with 17 bases between. The CDR3 sequence is 13 residues long.

This clonotype was counted a few times. J is TRBJ2-7 and V is TRBV6-1, with D possibly TRBD2 on 5 matching bases. CDR3 length equals 13 residues. The V end lost 6 bases, the J end lost 3 bases, and 12 bases lay between the germline ends. Germline lookup yields CDR1 MNHNS and CDR2 SASEGT. The CDR3 loop reads CASSWTRNYEQYF. As DNA, the CDR3 is TGTGCCAGCAGCTGGACTCGGAACTACGAGCAGTACTTC.

The gene calls are TRBV7-2 and TRBJ2-5; 12 bases fit TRBD2. The ends lost 3 bases at V and 11 bases at J; junction bases unmatched: 13. Germline CDR1 and CDR2: SGHTA and FQGNSA. The CDR3 spans 16 residues. The CDR3 sequence is CASSFLLAGGREKQYF. The CDR3, as DNA: TGTGCCAGCAGCTTCCTCCTAGCGGGAGGGCGAGAAAAGCAGTACTTC.

This clonotype was recorded many times. The chain is built from TRBV3-1 and TRBJ2-5; TRBD2 matches 10 bases. CDR1 is LGHDT and CDR2 is YNNKEL in the germline V gene (reference sequence). After removal of 6 bases from V and 5 bases from J, the junction contained 9 bases not matched to a gene. The CDR3 runs 15 residues. CDR3 sequence (DNA): TGTGCCAGCAGGTCTAGCGGGAGAGGTTGGGAGACCCAGTACTTC. Its protein product is CASRSSGRGWETQYF.

V is TRBV24-1 and J is TRBJ2-3, with 8 bases fitting TRBD1. The V segment lost 2 bases and the J segment 3 bases; nucleotides outside the gene matches: 9. This CDR3 is built from 17 residues. Germline V gene data show CDR1 as KGHDR and CDR2 as SFDVKD. For the CDR3, the DNA is TGTGCCACCAGTGATTCGCGGACAGGGAGCCTAACAGATACGCAGTATTTT. Translating gives CATSDSRTGSLTDTQYF.

The gene calls are TRBV12-3 or TRBV12-4 and TRBJ2-1, with 9 bases matching TRBD2. The CDR3 totals 15 residues. Losses at the gene ends were 8 bases for V and 7 bases for J; bases not matched to a gene: 12. The CDR3 protein is CASGAGGVHMNEQFF. CDR3 bases: TGTGCCAGCGGGGCGGGAGGGGTACATATGAATGAGCAGTTCTTC.

The chain uses TRBV5-1 and TRBJ2-2; maybe TRBD1 (6 bases). Per the germline V gene, CDR1 is SGHRS and CDR2 is YFSETQ. The CDR3 is made up of 16 amino acids. V lost 1 base, J lost 0 bases, and 10 bases lay in between. The CDR3 DNA reads as TGCGCCAGCAGCTTGATAGGGACATCGAACACCGGGGAGCTGTTTTTT. This encodes CASSLIGTSNTGELFF.

The chain is built from TRBV4-1 and TRBJ1-2, with D maybe TRBD1 (5 bases). The germline V gene encodes CDR1 MGHRA and CDR2 YSYEKL. Trimming stripped 2 bases from V and 0 bases from J, with 16 bases between. The CDR3 is 17 residues long. The CDR3 nucleotides read TGCGCCAGCAGCCAACCATCTAAGGCGGGGGCTAACTATGGCTACACCTTC. As protein: CASSQPSKAGANYGYTF.

V and J are TRBV7-9 and TRBJ2-3; 7 bases are a match to TRBD2. V shed 4 bases, J shed 0 bases, and the junction held 7 bases outside the gene matches. The length of the CDR3 is 16 residues. CDR1 SEHNR and CDR2 FQNEAQ come from the germline V gene (reference sequence). CDR3 nucleotides: TGTGCCAGCAGCTCCCCTTTGCGGGAGAGCACAGATACGCAGTATTTT. Its protein product is CASSSPLRESTDTQYF.

In this sample, this clonotype turned up once. The chain couples TRBV7-9 to TRBJ2-7; 8 nucleotides line up with TRBD2. CDR1 and CDR2 (germline): SEHNR, FQNEAQ (reference sequence). The CDR3 sequence is 16 residues long. With V trimmed by 5 bases and J by 2 bases, 11 bases remained unmatched. CDR3 sequence reads: CASSHRGLGPTYEQYF. The CDR3 bases are TGTGCCAGCAGCCATAGGGGACTAGGGCCTACCTACGAGCAGTACTTC.

This chain joins TRBV5-1 and TRBJ2-2; 8 bases line up with TRBD2. The CDR3 consists of 16 residues. With V trimmed by 1 base and J by 4 bases, 6 bases remained unmatched. CDR1 is SGHRS and CDR2 is YFSETQ in the germline V gene. The CDR3 bases are TGCGCCAGCAGCTTGTTCGGGAGGGCGGCCACCGGGGAGCTGTTTTTT. This sequence encodes CASSLFGRAATGELFF.

V and J are TRBV12-3 or TRBV12-4 and TRBJ2-5, with a weak D call TRBD1 (6 bases). The CDR3 consists of 13 residues. With 8 bases removed from V and 11 bases from J, the gap between germline ends came to 21 bases. CDR3 DNA sequence: TGTGCCAGCGCAGTGGACGGGACAACTGAGCAGTACTTC. As protein: CASAVDGTTEQYF.

This clonotype was seen more than once but under ten times. V usage is TRBV4-2 and J usage is TRBJ1-5; no definite D call. Germline CDR1 reads LGHNA; CDR2 reads YNFKEQ. This CDR3 region has 16 residues. V was trimmed by 4 bases and J by 0 bases, leaving 13 bases between them. The CDR3 spells CASSPVEFYSNQPQHF. The CDR3 DNA is TGTGCCAGCAGCCCAGTGGAGTTTTATAGCAATCAGCCCCAGCATTTT.

A few counts support this clonotype. The gene calls are TRBV6-5 and TRBJ2-7; 8 bases match TRBD1. The germline V gene has CDR1 MNHEY and CDR2 SVGAGI. There are 15 residues in the CDR3. V lost 0 bases and J lost 3; bases outside the gene matches: 4. CDR3 sequence: CASSYSNRGYYEQYF. Written as DNA, the CDR3 is TGTGCCAGCAGTTACTCAAACAGGGGGTACTACGAGCAGTACTTC.

In this sample, this clonotype turned up once. V gene TRBV20-1 combines with J gene TRBJ1-2; D perhaps matches TRBD1 (5 bases). Germline V gene lookup returns CDR1 DFQATT and CDR2 SNEGSKA (reference sequence). Trimming took off 0 bases at V and 8 bases at J, with 13 bases between the two ends. The CDR3 has 13 residues. The CDR3 here is CSARDGAGAGYTF. In DNA form, the CDR3 reads TGCAGTGCTAGAGATGGTGCCGGGGCCGGCTACACCTTC.

The CDR3, as DNA: TGTGCCAGCAGCTTTTTTTCCGGGGGCGATGGCTACACCTTC. Amino acid sequence: CASSFFSGGDGYTF. This sequence joins TRBV13 and TRBJ1-2; possible D gene TRBD1, 6 bases. The CDR3 has 14 amino acids. Germline V CDR1 and CDR2: PRHDT, FYEKMQ (reference sequence). V was pared by 3 bases and J by 6 bases, with 14 bases between.

This clonotype was seen a handful of times. The CDR3 DNA is TGTGCCAGCAGCCTGACTAGCGGAAGACACAATGAGCAGTTCTTC. This sequence encodes CASSLTSGRHNEQFF. The J gene is TRBJ2-1, the V gene TRBV12-3 or TRBV12-4; 9 bases fit TRBD2. This CDR3 is built from 15 residues. J lost 5 bases, V lost 6 bases, and 8 bases had no gene match.

The rearrangement uses TRBV29-1 and TRBJ2-5; 7 bases match TRBD2. Germline-derived CDR1 and CDR2 are SQVTM and ANQGSEA. The CDR3 covers 13 residues. The V gene end was trimmed by 6 bases and the J gene end by 3 bases; junction bases not matched to a gene: 7. CDR3 protein: CSVHPGGEETQYF. The CDR3 DNA reads TGCAGCGTCCACCCGGGAGGAGAAGAGACCCAGTACTTC.

V gene TRBV28 combines with J gene TRBJ2-7; the D is unclear. CDR1 is MDHEN and CDR2 is SYDVKM in the germline V gene. The CDR3 covers 14 residues. Trimming took off 2 bases at V and 0 bases at J, with 8 bases between the two ends. For the CDR3, the DNA is TGTGCCAGCAGTTTACTGGACGTCTCCTACGAGCAGTACTTC. This codes for CASSLLDVSYEQYF.

The chain has TRBV15 and TRBJ2-2, with unresolved D. Between the trimmed V and J ends, which lost 4 bases and 3 bases, there was a span of 6 bases. From germline, CDR1 is LNHNV and CDR2 YYDKDF (reference sequence). CDR3 size: 13 residues. The CDR3 protein is CATSIRDTGELFF. The CDR3 bases are TGTGCCACCAGCATAAGGGACACCGGGGAGCTGTTTTTT.

The chain is built from TRBV15 and TRBJ2-7, with D perhaps assigned TRBD1 or TRBD2 (6 bases each). V shed 0 bases and J shed 3 bases, with 15 bases lying between them. Germline assignment: CDR1 LNHNV and CDR2 YYDKDF (reference sequence). This CDR3 has 16 residues. CDR3 in amino acids: CATSRDRGLILYEQYF. CDR3 in DNA: TGTGCCACCAGCAGAGATCGGGGGCTAATACTCTACGAGCAGTACTTC.

Note on this clonotype: At one of its ends the junction is not consistent with the germline gene, which may arise from a read error. The chain has TRBV11-2 and TRBJ2-3; D perhaps matches TRBD1 (5 bases). This CDR3 has 14 residues. The V gene's germline CDR1 is SGHAT and CDR2 FQNNGV. CDR3 sequence: CASSLAGIGDTQYF. The CDR3 region has the DNA TGTGCCAGCAGTTTAGCAGGGATTGGCGATACGCAGTATTTT.

This chain links TRBV3-1 with TRBJ2-2; D may be TRBD1 or TRBD2 (5 bases each). The CDR3 loop spans 17 amino acids. Per germline, CDR1 LGHDT and CDR2 YNNKEL (reference sequence). V lost 0 bases and J 6 bases, leaving 17 bases between the germline ends. The CDR3 nucleotides read TGTGCCAGCAGCCAAGATTCGAGGGGACCCGTCCCCGGGGAGCTGTTTTTT. Its translation: CASSQDSRGPVPGELFF.

In regard to this clonotype: The junction does not match germline at one end; this may be a read error. The chain couples TRBV5-1 to TRBJ2-1; TRBD2 aligns across 7 bases. The CDR3 sequence is 13 residues long. Germline assignment: CDR1 SGHRS and CDR2 YFSETQ. CDR3 nucleotide sequence: TGCGCCAGCAGGCAGCGGGAAGGGCTTGAGCGGTTCTTC. This codes for CASRQREGLERFF.

The V gene is TRBV2, the J gene TRBJ2-3; 11 bases match TRBD2. The CDR3 extends over 14 amino acids. V shed 9 bases and J 0 bases; nucleotides not matched to a gene: 2. CDR1 SNHLY and CDR2 FYNNEI come from the germline V gene. The CDR3 nucleotides are TGTGCCAGGACTAGCGGGGAAAGCACAGATACGCAGTATTTT. It yields the protein CARTSGESTDTQYF.

This chain links TRBV18 with TRBJ2-4, with D possibly matching TRBD2 (5 bases). The better agreement between TRBJ2-7 and the DNA end casts doubt on the J call. The CDR3 runs to 16 residues. Germline loops: CDR1 KGHSH, CDR2 LQKENI. The CDR3 reads CASSPPVGLDSYEQYF. The CDR3 DNA reads as TGTGCCAGCTCACCACCGGTAGGACTCGACTCCTACGAGCAGTACTTC.

The rearrangement uses TRBV18 and TRBJ2-5, with D possibly TRBD2 on 5 matching bases. In germline, CDR1 is KGHSH, CDR2 LQKENI. V lost 0 bases and J 5 bases, leaving 13 bases between the germline ends. The CDR3 totals 15 residues. The chain's CDR3 is CASSPPGVVGETQYF. DNA for the CDR3: TGTGCCAGCTCACCACCCGGGGTAGTAGGGGAGACCCAGTACTTC.

This clonotype was observed a few times. V usage is TRBV27 and J usage is TRBJ2-6; D not resolved. V was cut by 3 bases and J by 0 bases, with 3 bases left in between. The CDR3 is 14 amino acids. Germline V CDR1 and CDR2: MNHEY, SMNVEV (reference sequence). In DNA, the CDR3 is TGTGCCAGCAGTTTCGCCTCTGGGGCCAACGTCCTGACTTTC. Translated: CASSFASGANVLTF.

This clonotype has just a few counts. The chain carries TRBV9 and TRBJ2-3; D is unclear. The CDR3 is 18 amino acids. Germline lookup yields CDR1 SGDLS and CDR2 YYNGEE. Trimming shortened V by 3 bases and J by 0 bases, and 20 bases separated the two germline ends. CDR3 DNA: TGTGCCAGCAGCGCAGGAAGTTTTGCGGAACTTAGCACAGATACGCAGTATTTT. Amino acids: CASSAGSFAELSTDTQYF.

This clonotype was counted a few times. The genes are TRBV14 and TRBJ2-2; 7 nucleotides align to TRBD1. Trimming cost V 4 bases and J 6 bases; bases outside gene matches: 2. CDR3 length: 13 residues. Germline V gene sequence: CDR1 SGHDN, CDR2 FVKESK. The CDR3 nucleotides read TGTGCCAGCAGCCCACAGGGGCCCGGGGAGCTGTTTTTT. This encodes CASSPQGPGELFF. Supplemented by reference TRBV14 and TRBJ2-2, the full variable domain reads EAGVTQFPSHSVIEKGQTVTLRCDPISGHDNLYWYRRVMGKEIKFLLHFVKESKQDESGMPNNRFLAERTGGTYSTLKVQPAELEDSGVYFCASSPQGPGELFFGEGSRLTVL.